These 27 T cell receptor beta chains originate from one sample sequenced in a study of blood T cells in healthy people across ages. Next came a second PCR, run for about 7 to 12 cycles, which used a sample-barcoded 5' primer along with a J-beta primer mix. MiXCR was run by TCRdb on the 5' RACE reads, yielding one entry per CDR3 protein. The profile shows about 1.8 million distinct CDR3 sequences, around 48% of them singletons. The sample consisted of blood. Every receptor here comes from a woman in her thirties or forties in good health.

The chain is built from TRBV6-2 or TRBV6-3 and TRBJ2-6; D call uncertain. Per germline, CDR1 MNHEY and CDR2 SVGEGT. Trimming left V 5 bases short and J 7 bases short, with 6 bases between. CDR3 size: 12 residues. The CDR3 loop is CASSQTANVLTF. In DNA, the CDR3 is TGTGCCAGCAGTCAGACAGCCAACGTCCTGACTTTC.

This clonotype was recorded a few times. The V gene is TRBV29-1, the J gene TRBJ1-1; 9 nucleotides align to TRBD1. The V gene's germline CDR1 is SQVTM and CDR2 ANQGSEA. The CDR3 contains 13 residues. Losses at the gene ends were 7 bases for V and 4 bases for J; bases not matched to a gene: 7. The CDR3 is CSGITGGLTEAFF. For the CDR3, the DNA is TGCAGCGGGATAACAGGGGGCCTCACTGAAGCTTTCTTT.

The V gene is TRBV20-1, the J gene TRBJ1-5, with a tentative D call TRBD1 (5 bases). The ends were cut back, 0 bases at V and 5 bases at J, with 17 bases in the middle. This CDR3 spans 16 amino acids. Looked up from germline, CDR1 is DFQATT and CDR2 is SNEGSKA (reference sequence). In DNA form, the CDR3 reads TGCAGTGCTAGAGACAGACAGCCGGGAGTCTATCAGCCCCAGCATTTT. This translates into CSARDRQPGVYQPQHF.

This clonotype occurred a few times. The chain's CDR3 is CASMAGRYNEQFF. The CDR3 nucleotides read TGTGCCAGCATGGCAGGGAGGTACAATGAGCAGTTCTTC. The chain has TRBV12-3 or TRBV12-4 and TRBJ2-1; the D gene is possibly TRBD2 (6 bases). The CDR3 runs 13 residues. V was trimmed by 7 bases and J by 4 bases, leaving 11 bases between them.

This clonotype is a singleton in its sample. This CDR3 reads CASSVDSAYEQYF. The CDR3 bases are TGTGCCAGCAGCGTAGATTCGGCCTACGAGCAGTACTTC. The chain combines TRBV7-2 with TRBJ2-7; D is uncertain. Trimming took off 5 bases at V and 2 bases at J, with 10 bases between the two ends. There are 13 residues in the CDR3. Germline V lookup: CDR1 SGHTA, CDR2 FQGNSA. The variable domain in full, completed from reference TRBV7-2 and TRBJ2-7, reads GAGVSQSPSNKVTEKGKDVELRCDPISGHTALYWYRQSLGQGLEFLIYFQGNSAPDKSGLPSDRFSAERTGGSVSTLTIQRTQQEDSAVYLCASSVDSAYEQYFGPGTRLTVT.

The rearrangement uses TRBV10-3 and TRBJ2-7; D may correspond to TRBD1 or TRBD2 (5 bases each). CDR1 is ENHRY, CDR2 SYGVKD, per germline. This CDR3 is 14 amino acids long. V dropped 4 bases and J dropped 4 bases, with 14 bases sitting between them. CDR3 protein: CAISGGRPTYEQYF. The DNA of the CDR3 is TGTGCCATCAGTGGGGGACGCCCGACTTACGAGCAGTACTTC.

The CDR3 DNA follows: TGCAGTGCTCCCGTCTCAGGGGATCCCTACGAGCAGTACTTC. This codes for CSAPVSGDPYEQYF. The gene calls are TRBV20-1 and TRBJ2-7; the D gene is possibly TRBD1 (6 bases). The CDR3 is 14 amino acids. V lost 5 bases and J 2 bases, leaving 16 bases between the germline ends. CDR1 is DFQATT and CDR2 is SNEGSKA in the germline V gene (reference sequence).

The chain couples TRBV7-2 to TRBJ2-7, with 12 bases lining up with TRBD2. This CDR3 contains 15 residues. The germline V gene encodes CDR1 SGHTA and CDR2 FQGNSA. V was pared by 5 bases and J by 5 bases, with 7 bases of the junction left unmatched. CDR3: CASSSTSGGFNEQYF. DNA for the CDR3: TGTGCCAGCAGCAGCACTAGCGGGGGGTTCAACGAGCAGTACTTC.

This clonotype was seen more than once but under ten times. The rearrangement joins TRBV18 to TRBJ2-7; 9 bases match TRBD1. The CDR3 has 16 residues. V was clipped by 6 bases and J by 2 bases; unmatched bases: 11. CDR1 KGHSH and CDR2 LQKENI come from the germline V gene. The CDR3 here is CASSGGPGQGPYEQYF. CDR3 nucleotides: TGTGCCAGCTCGGGAGGACCGGGACAGGGCCCCTACGAGCAGTACTTC.

Points on this clonotype: The junction departs from germline at one end; a sequencing error may be responsible. This rearrangement joins TRBV7-2 to TRBJ1-2, with 8 bases that match TRBD1. The CDR3 has 15 residues. Germline V gene lookup returns CDR1 SGHTA and CDR2 FQGNSA. CDR3 in amino acids: CASSLAGGTGGGYTF. The CDR3 DNA is TGTGCCAGCAGCCTAGCGGGTGGGACAGGCGGCGGCTACACCTTC. The complete variable domain, with remaining parts taken from reference TRBV7-2 and TRBJ1-2, reads GAGVSQSPSNKVTEKGKDVELRCDPISGHTALYWYRQSLGQGLEFLIYFQGNSAPDKSGLPSDRFSAERTGGSVSTLTIQRTQQEDSAVYLCASSLAGGTGGGYTFGSGTRLTVV.

The gene calls are TRBV9 and TRBJ2-5, with TRBD2 matching over 8 bases. The J segment lost 2 bases and the V segment lost 0 bases, leaving 9 bases of the junction unmatched. The CDR3 runs 17 residues. Germline V gives CDR1 SGDLS, CDR2 YYNGEE. The DNA for the CDR3 is TGTGCCAGCAGCGTAGCGGGGGGGACTAAACTACAAGAGACCCAGTACTTC. Translation: CASSVAGGTKLQETQYF.

This clonotype occurred a few times. This chain links TRBV6-4 with TRBJ2-3, with D perhaps matching TRBD2 (7 bases). In germline, CDR1 is MRHNA, CDR2 SNTAGT. V lost 3 bases, J lost 10 bases, and 23 bases lay in between. CDR3 length equals 16 residues. The CDR3 region has the DNA TGTGCCAGCAGTGAAGTTCCGGGGGGCCAAAACAGCCCGCAGTATTTT. This encodes CASSEVPGGQNSPQYF.

This chain's CDR3 is CSASPQGRGNEKLFF. The CDR3 DNA follows: TGCAGTGCTAGTCCCCAGGGTAGAGGGAATGAAAAACTGTTTTTT. V is TRBV20-1 and J is TRBJ1-4; tentatively, D is TRBD1 (5 bases). CDR3 length equals 15 residues. CDR1 and CDR2 from the germline V gene are DFQATT and SNEGSKA (reference sequence). V lost 3 bases and J 5 bases, leaving 16 bases between the germline ends.

This chain joins TRBV5-1 and TRBJ2-1; TRBD2 agrees at 7 bases. Trimming took 7 bases from V and 0 from J; bases not matched to a gene: 10. From germline, CDR1 is SGHRS and CDR2 YFSETQ. The CDR3 loop spans 16 amino acids. The CDR3: CASGVVGGVSYNEQFF. The CDR3 DNA sequence: TGCGCCAGCGGTGTTGTGGGGGGGGTCTCCTACAATGAGCAGTTCTTC.

V usage is TRBV3-1 and J usage is TRBJ2-7, with 15 nucleotides matching TRBD2. The CDR3 covers 16 residues. CDR1 LGHDT and CDR2 YNNKEL come from the germline V gene (reference sequence). J lost 5 bases, V lost 3 bases, and 5 bases had no gene match. As DNA, the CDR3 is TGTGCCAGCAGCCACCATGGGACTAGCGGGGGGAACGAGCAGTACTTC. This gives the protein CASSHHGTSGGNEQYF.

The chain joins TRBV29-1 to TRBJ2-7, with 7 bases matching TRBD2. J gave up 2 bases and V 3 bases, and 4 bases lay outside the gene matches. CDR3 length equals 13 residues. Germline values: CDR1 SQVTM, CDR2 ANQGSEA. CDR3 bases: TGCAGCGTTGAGAGCGGGGCTGCCTACGAGCAGTACTTC. Its translation: CSVESGAAYEQYF.

The rearrangement uses TRBV20-1 and TRBJ2-4, with D maybe TRBD2 (6 bases). Germline V gives CDR1 DFQATT, CDR2 SNEGSKA (reference sequence). With 1 base removed from V and 6 bases from J, the gap between germline ends came to 16 bases. The CDR3 is 15 amino acids. In DNA, the CDR3 is TGCAGTGCTAGAGGCAGTCTCGGGGGTAGAAACATTCAGTACTTC. Translated: CSARGSLGGRNIQYF.

This clonotype was seen just once. The V gene is TRBV6-2 or TRBV6-3, the J gene TRBJ2-3; 9 bases are shared with TRBD2. The CDR3 has 16 amino acids. Germline CDR1 and CDR2: MNHEY and SVGEGT. V was pared by 0 bases and J by 5 bases, with 6 bases of the junction left unmatched. The CDR3 spells CASSYSLRGGEDTQYF. CDR3 coding DNA: TGTGCCAGCAGTTACTCTTTGCGGGGGGGCGAAGATACGCAGTATTTT.

V and J are TRBV7-2 and TRBJ2-5; TRBD2 matches 12 bases. CDR1 SGHTA and CDR2 FQGNSA come from the germline V gene. Trimming at V came to 1 base and at J to 11 bases, leaving 5 bases not matched to a gene. This CDR3 has 14 amino acids. CDR3 protein: CASSLVSSGGEQYF. For the CDR3, the DNA is TGTGCCAGCAGCTTAGTCTCTAGCGGGGGGGAGCAGTACTTC.

The chain has TRBV5-4 and TRBJ2-1, with D perhaps TRBD2 (6 bases). The CDR3 loop spans 14 amino acids. Trimming stripped 4 bases from V and 6 bases from J, with 14 bases between. Germline CDR1 reads SGHNT; CDR2 reads YYREEE (reference sequence). The CDR3 region has the DNA TGTGCCAGCAGCCCGGAACTAGCTTCCAATGAGCAGTTCTTC. Its protein product is CASSPELASNEQFF.

The rearrangement joins TRBV20-1 to TRBJ2-5, with D perhaps TRBD2 (6 bases). The V gene's germline CDR1 is DFQATT and CDR2 SNEGSKA (reference sequence). The CDR3 runs 15 residues. With 5 bases removed from V and 4 bases from J, the gap between germline ends came to 20 bases. CDR3 protein: CSAPSRGRERETQYF. CDR3 bases: TGCAGTGCTCCCTCGCGGGGAAGGGAACGAGAGACCCAGTACTTC.

This clonotype was detected only once. V gene TRBV2 combines with J gene TRBJ2-1, with 8 bases matching TRBD1. With V trimmed by 7 bases and J by 0 bases, 8 bases remained unmatched. The CDR3 length is 16 residues. Germline values: CDR1 SNHLY, CDR2 FYNNEI. CDR3 sequence reads: CASTPQGARSYNEQFF. The CDR3 DNA follows: TGTGCCAGCACCCCCCAGGGGGCGCGCTCCTACAATGAGCAGTTCTTC. Variable domain in full (rest from reference TRBV2 and TRBJ2-1): EPEVTQTPSHQVTQMGQEVILRCVPISNHLYFYWYRQILGQKVEFLVSFYNNEISEKSEIFDDQFSVERPDGSNFTLKIRSTKLEDSAMYFCASTPQGARSYNEQFFGPGTRLTVL.

V is TRBV2 and J is TRBJ2-2, with D unclear. From germline, CDR1 is SNHLY and CDR2 FYNNEI. The CDR3 sequence is 15 residues long. Between the trimmed V and J ends, which lost 8 bases and 1 base, there was a span of 14 bases. CDR3 nucleotide sequence: TGTGCCAGCGCCGTCTCACGGCTGAACACCGGGGAGCTGTTTTTT. Translated: CASAVSRLNTGELFF.

The rearrangement uses TRBV7-2 and TRBJ2-1, with 11 positions matching TRBD2. V shed 6 bases, J shed 9 bases, and the junction held 4 bases outside the gene matches. Germline values: CDR1 SGHTA, CDR2 FQGNSA. The CDR3 extends over 13 amino acids. The CDR3 spells CASRETSGGEQFF. Written as DNA, the CDR3 is TGTGCCAGCAGGGAAACTAGCGGGGGTGAGCAGTTCTTC.

CDR3 in amino acids: CASSDPIGMREAFF. DNA of the CDR3: TGTGCCAGCAGTGACCCTATAGGGATGCGTGAAGCTTTCTTT. The gene calls are TRBV6-5 and TRBJ1-1, with D unclear. The CDR3 runs 14 residues. Germline values: CDR1 MNHEY, CDR2 SVGAGI. V lost 5 bases and J 7 bases, leaving 17 bases between the germline ends.

The rearrangement joins TRBV10-3 to TRBJ2-5; D is perhaps TRBD2 (7 bases). This CDR3 spans 18 amino acids. CDR1 and CDR2 (germline): ENHRY, SYGVKD. V was cut by 2 bases and J by 5 bases, with 24 bases left in between. The CDR3 sequence: CAISERGGPTLVRETQYF. For the CDR3, the DNA is TGTGCCATCAGTGAGAGGGGGGGACCGACCCTGGTACGCGAGACCCAGTACTTC.

V usage is TRBV5-1 and J usage is TRBJ1-1, with D possibly TRBD1 on 5 matching bases. V shed 4 bases and J shed 4 bases, with 14 bases lying between them. CDR1 and CDR2 (germline): SGHRS, YFSETQ. The CDR3 is 14 residues long. CDR3 loop: CASSGETVTTEAFF. In nucleotides, the CDR3 is TGCGCCAGCAGCGGTGAGACAGTTACCACTGAAGCTTTCTTT.